Below are 23 T cell receptor beta chains sequenced from a single sample in a study of beta chain features in type 1 diabetes. The investigators reverse transcribed all of the isolated RNA, so they sequenced expressed TCRB transcripts. Sequencing used immunoSEQ multiplex PCR; TCRdb keeps in-frame clones, though not all of them. The repertoire holds hundreds of thousands of clones, with 14% as singletons. Sequencing input: central memory CD4+ T cells from blood. The receptors shown here come from a man aged 25 to 40 in good health.

Only a few counts were recorded for this clone. V and J are TRBV14 and TRBJ2-3; 14 positions agree with TRBD2. Germline V gene lookup returns CDR1 SGHDN and CDR2 FVKESK. V was pared by 5 bases and J by 3 bases, with 7 bases of the junction left unmatched. The CDR3 runs to 17 residues. The CDR3 here is CASSSGRTSGRTDTQYF. In DNA form, the CDR3 reads TGTGCCAGCAGCTCGGGACGGACTAGCGGGAGGACAGATACGCAGTATTTT.

The rearrangement links TRBV10-3 to TRBJ1-2; D may be TRBD1 (5 bases). Germline loops: CDR1 ENHRY, CDR2 SYGVKD. This CDR3 comprises 14 residues. V was clipped by 8 bases and J by 3 bases, with 16 bases between them. CDR3: CAIQSAGVDYGYTF. DNA for the CDR3: TGTGCCATCCAGTCCGCGGGGGTGGACTATGGCTACACCTTC.

This clone was observed a handful of times. The chain is built from TRBV5-4 and TRBJ1-2; weak D call: TRBD1 (6 bases). There are 13 residues in the CDR3. V was shortened by 1 base and J by 4 bases, with 8 bases between the two germline ends. From germline, CDR1 is SGHNT and CDR2 YYREEE (reference sequence). CDR3 nucleotide sequence: TGTGCCAGCAGCTTGCAGGGGACCTATGGCTACACCTTC. Its protein is CASSLQGTYGYTF.

This clone has more than one count but fewer than ten. The chain links TRBV19 to TRBJ1-2; TRBD1 might be the D (6 bases). The CDR3 covers 13 residues. Trimming pared 5 bases from V and 2 bases from J, leaving 9 bases between. Germline V gene sequence: CDR1 LNHDA, CDR2 SQIVND (reference sequence). The CDR3, as DNA: TGTGCCAGTAGTGCGAGGGGGAACTATGGCTACACCTTC. Translating gives CASSARGNYGYTF.

The V and J genes are TRBV7-2 and TRBJ1-5; no clear D. Trimming stripped 5 bases from V and 5 bases from J, with 10 bases between. Germline V CDR1 and CDR2: SGHTA, FQGNSA. This CDR3 spans 13 amino acids. The CDR3 nucleotides are TGTGCCAGCAGCCTGTACCAGGATCAGCCCCAGCATTTT. It specifies CASSLYQDQPQHF.

In this sample, this clone turned up many times. The chain combines TRBV21-1 with TRBJ2-7. TRBV21-1 is designated a pseudogene. The CDR3 length is 17 residues. Here the CDR3 reads CASSKVEGRRSSYEQYV. The CDR3 DNA follows: TGTGCCAGCAGCAAAGTTGAAGGCAGAAGAAGCTCCTACGAGCAGTACGTC.

This clone was observed a handful of times. The chain employs TRBV7-3 and TRBJ2-2; 8 bases align to TRBD2. The CDR3 is 15 amino acids. After removal of 5 bases from V and 6 bases from J, the junction contained 8 bases not matched to a gene. In germline, CDR1 is SGHTA, CDR2 FQGTGA. The CDR3 sequence: CASSPSGSGAGELFF. The DNA of the CDR3 is TGTGCCAGCAGCCCCAGCGGGAGTGGCGCCGGGGAGCTGTTTTTT. Complete variable domain (other parts from reference TRBV7-3 and TRBJ2-2): GAGVSQTPSNKVTEKGKYVELRCDPISGHTALYWYRQSLGQGPEFLIYFQGTGAADDSGLPNDRFFAVRPEGSVSTLKIQRTERGDSAVYLCASSPSGSGAGELFFGEGSRLTVL.

This clone showed up many times. The chain employs TRBV10-3 and TRBJ1-1; the match to TRBD1 covers 9 bases. Trimming at V came to 5 bases and at J to 1 base, leaving 2 bases not matched to a gene. CDR1 and CDR2 from the germline V gene are ENHRY and SYGVKD. The CDR3 is made up of 14 amino acids. This CDR3 is CAISLDRGNTEAFF. The CDR3 coding sequence is TGTGCCATCAGTCTGGACAGGGGGAACACTGAAGCTTTCTTT.

This clone was seen more than once but under ten times. The CDR3 coding sequence is TGCAGCGCCGGGGTTACGAACACCGGGGAGCTGTTTTTT. This sequence encodes CSAGVTNTGELFF. V and J are TRBV29-1 and TRBJ2-2, with a tentative D call TRBD2 (5 bases). The V gene lost 7 bases and the J gene lost 0 bases, with 9 bases spanning the gap. Germline V gene lookup returns CDR1 SQVTM and CDR2 ANQGSEA. The CDR3 loop spans 13 amino acids.

This clone showed up just a few times. This sequence joins TRBV9 and TRBJ2-1; D gene ambiguous. This CDR3 comprises 14 residues. V was cut by 0 bases and J by 6 bases, with 10 bases left in between. Germline CDR1 and CDR2: SGDLS and YYNGEE. The CDR3 DNA reads TGTGCCAGCAGCGTAGCTGGTAATACCAATGAGCAGTTCTTC. Protein: CASSVAGNTNEQFF. Complete variable domain (other parts from reference TRBV9 and TRBJ2-1): DSGVTQTPKHLITATGQRVTLRCSPRSGDLSVYWYQQSLDQGLQFLIQYYNGEERAKGNILERFSAQQFPDLHSELNLSSLELGDSALYFCASSVAGNTNEQFFGPGTRLTVL.

The gene calls are TRBV7-9 and TRBJ1-3; D perhaps matches TRBD1 (6 bases). Germline V gene data show CDR1 as SEHNR and CDR2 as FQNEAQ (reference sequence). CDR3 length: 16 amino acids. Trimming took 5 bases from V and 3 from J, leaving 17 bases between them. CDR3 residues: CASSASGTTIGNTIYF. CDR3 nucleotides: TGTGCCAGCAGCGCATCCGGGACAACCATTGGAAACACCATATATTTT.

This clone was detected a few times. The gene calls are TRBV7-2 and TRBJ1-6; 9 nucleotides agree with TRBD1. CDR1 and CDR2 (germline): SGHTA, FQGNSA. CDR3 length equals 17 residues. With V trimmed by 2 bases and J by 6 bases, 8 bases remained unmatched. CDR3 region: CASSLTMGQGFNSPLHF. CDR3 in DNA: TGTGCCAGCAGCTTAACCATGGGACAGGGATTTAATTCACCCCTCCACTTT. Complete variable domain (other parts from reference TRBV7-2 and TRBJ1-6): GAGVSQSPSNKVTEKGKDVELRCDPISGHTALYWYRQSLGQGLEFLIYFQGNSAPDKSGLPSDRFSAERTGGSVSTLTIQRTQQEDSAVYLCASSLTMGQGFNSPLHFGNGTRLTVT.

This clone has ten or more counts. The chain joins TRBV2 to TRBJ2-7; possibly TRBD2 for D (6 bases). Germline-derived CDR1 and CDR2 are SNHLY and FYNNEI. The CDR3 length is 13 residues. V was cut by 3 bases and J by 3 bases, with 9 bases left in between. Here the CDR3 reads CASSERLVYEQYV. The CDR3 region has the DNA TGTGCCAGCAGTGAGAGACTAGTCTACGAGCAGTACGTC.

The chain joins TRBV9 to TRBJ2-5, with D perhaps TRBD1 or TRBD2 (5 bases each). V shed 0 bases and J shed 5 bases, with 14 bases lying between them. The CDR3 runs to 15 residues. Germline V gene sequence: CDR1 SGDLS, CDR2 YYNGEE. This CDR3 reads CASSVGGAGLETQYF. The CDR3 coding sequence is TGTGCCAGCAGCGTAGGAGGGGCAGGATTGGAGACCCAGTACTTC.

This clone was observed a few times. J is TRBJ2-1 and V is TRBV9, with D tentatively TRBD2 (5 bases). The V gene's germline CDR1 is SGDLS and CDR2 YYNGEE. V shed 6 bases and J shed 0 bases, with 13 bases lying between them. The length of the CDR3 is 15 residues. CDR3 sequence: CASTESEGSYNEQFF. The CDR3 nucleotides are TGTGCCAGCACCGAGAGCGAGGGCTCCTACAATGAGCAGTTCTTC.

This clone was found a few times. V is TRBV30 and J is TRBJ1-1; D not resolved. Trimming left V 2 bases short and J 2 bases short, with 9 bases between. The length of the CDR3 is 13 residues. Looked up from germline, CDR1 is GTSNPN and CDR2 is SVGIG (reference sequence). This CDR3 reads CAWSIQRNTEAFF. CDR3 in DNA: TGTGCCTGGAGTATACAGCGTAACACTGAAGCTTTCTTT.

V and J are TRBV11-2 and TRBJ2-5; D may be TRBD2 (6 bases). The V end lost 4 bases, the J end lost 4 bases, and 13 bases lay between the germline ends. Germline assignment: CDR1 SGHAT and CDR2 FQNNGV. The CDR3 consists of 14 residues. The DNA for the CDR3 is TGTGCCAGCAGCTCCAGCGGAGGGTTAGAGACCCAGTACTTC. This translates into CASSSSGGLETQYF.

As to this clone: This sample includes further DNA sequences coding for the same CDR3. The V gene is TRBV30, the J gene TRBJ2-2, with no clear D. Germline CDR1 reads GTSNPN; CDR2 reads SVGIG (reference sequence). The CDR3 runs to 13 residues. Between the trimmed V and J ends, which lost 0 bases and 3 bases, there was a span of 5 bases. CDR3 sequence: CAWSVLDTGELFF. The CDR3 nucleotides read TGTGCCTGGAGTGTACTTGACACCGGGGAGCTGTTTTTT. Full variable domain (remainder filled in from reference TRBV30 and TRBJ2-2): SQTIHQWPATLVQPVGSPLSLECTVEGTSNPNLYWYRQAAGRGLQLLFYSVGIGQISSEVPQNLSASRPQDRQFILSSKKLLLSDSGFYLCAWSVLDTGELFFGEGSRLTVL.

The chain joins TRBV5-1 to TRBJ2-3; 13 nucleotides match TRBD2. V lost 4 bases, J lost 6 bases, and 8 bases stayed unmatched. CDR1 and CDR2 from the germline V gene are SGHRS and YFSETQ. This CDR3 comprises 16 residues. DNA of the CDR3: TGCGCCAGCAGCCAGGTCGGGACTAGCGGGATGGATACGCAGTATTTT. It is translated as CASSQVGTSGMDTQYF.

This clone was detected only a few times. The chain couples TRBV5-4 to TRBJ2-7, with 12 bases aligning to TRBD1. This CDR3 contains 15 residues. Trimming removed 4 bases from V and 5 bases from J; junction bases left unmatched: 7. CDR1 SGHNT and CDR2 YYREEE come from the germline V gene (reference sequence). The DNA for the CDR3 is TGTGCCAGCAGCACGTGGGACAGGGGGCGCAACGAGCAGTACGTC. Protein sequence: CASSTWDRGRNEQYV.

In this sample, this clone turned up a few times. V is TRBV18 and J is TRBJ2-7, with TRBD1 matching 8 bases. The CDR3 consists of 15 residues. Germline CDR1 is KGHSH and CDR2 is LQKENI. J lost 2 bases, V lost 4 bases, and 7 bases had no gene match. The CDR3 here is CASSRAGTGAYEQYF. The CDR3 DNA is TGTGCCAGCTCACGTGCCGGGACAGGAGCCTACGAGCAGTACTTC. Drawing the rest from reference TRBV18 and TRBJ2-7, the complete variable domain is NAGVMQNPRHLVRRRGQEARLRCSPMKGHSHVYWYRQLPEEGLKFMVYLQKENIIDESGMPKERFSAEFPKEGPSILRIQQVVRGDSAAYFCASSRAGTGAYEQYFGPGTRLTVT.

This clone was observed a few times. An end of the junction does not agree with germline; a read error may underlie this. This chain connects TRBV7-2 to TRBJ2-3; D ambiguous. The CDR3 runs to 16 residues. The germline V gene has CDR1 SGHTA and CDR2 FQGNSA. The CDR3, as DNA: TGCGCCAGCAGCCGGCAGGCCCTGCCCCGGTCGGATACGCAGTATTTT. It yields the protein CASSRQALPRSDTQYF.

This clone was counted many times. The chain employs TRBV15 and TRBJ2-6; D not resolved. V was pared by 2 bases and J by 2 bases, with 7 bases between. There are 15 residues in the CDR3. Germline V gives CDR1 LNHNV, CDR2 YYDKDF (reference sequence). CDR3 sequence reads: CATSRRMAGANVLTF. The CDR3 bases are TGTGCCACCAGCAGAAGGATGGCTGGGGCCAACGTCCTGACTTTC.